This T cell receptor beta chain was recovered during a study of siplizumab effects on memory and regulatory T cells. Study-wide points: The average Treg-derived proportion among mappable alloreactive CD4+ clones was 68.8% with siplizumab versus about 27% in controls. The authors did not confirm suppressive function in proliferating Tregs from siplizumab cultures. Both greater diversity than memory cells and a major contribution to the alloresponse seemed to characterize naive T cells. The drug siplizumab significantly decreased the alloreactive sequences that could be traced to unstimulated CD4+ memory cells.

Trimming removed 3 bases from V and 2 bases from J, with 13 bases in between. The CDR3 runs to 14 residues. Germline V gives CDR1 SQVTM, CDR2 ANQGSEA. For this clone: The antigen is not known.

Some clones are missing from TCRdb's copy, which holds only in-frame ones; the method was immunoSEQ multiplex PCR. The table shows over 95,000 clones, with 93% occurring only once. The TCR sequence derives from a human donor in good health. Sequenced sample: non-Treg CD4+ T cells sorted from blood. This chain joins TRBV29-1 and TRBJ2-5; D perhaps matches TRBD2 (5 bases). CDR3 protein: CSVDRSRDQETQYF. In nucleotides, the CDR3 is TGCAGCGTTGACCGTAGCCGGGATCAAGAGACCCAGTACTTC. Full variable domain (rest looked up from reference TRBV29-1 and TRBJ2-5): SAVISQKPSRDICQRGTSLTIQCQVDSQVTMMFWYRQQPGQSLTLIATANQGSEATYESGFVIDKFPISRPNLTFSTLTVSNMSPEDSSIYLCSVDRSRDQETQYFGPGTRLLVL.